This TCR beta chain is from a study of blood T cell repertoires in COVID-19. Across the whole study: The study drew acute and convalescent COVID-19 samples from the United States, Italy and Spain. PBMCs, B-cell-depleted T cells, or T cells provided the cDNA or gDNA that made up the material.

In the original analysis: How many nucleated cells were present was estimated from reference gene primer amplification. Sequenced by immunoSEQ multiplex PCR; TCRdb stores in-frame clones only, minus some. V and J calls plus clone size are reproduced from that table; the DNA served to infer D and trimming. This sample yields approximately 250,000 clones, of which about 83% are seen a single time; roughly 1.4% belongs to the top ten. Sequenced sample: peripheral blood. The TCR originated in a woman in her thirties or forties who had recovered from COVID-19.

CDR3 DNA sequence: TGTGCCAGCAGCTTGCCAGGGGGCTATGGCTACACCTTC. Its protein product is CASSLPGGYGYTF. This chain connects TRBV5-4 to TRBJ1-2; 7 positions agree with TRBD1. The germline gives CDR1 SGHNT, CDR2 YYREEE (reference sequence). Losses at the gene ends were 1 base for V and 4 bases for J; bases not matched to a gene: 1. The CDR3 length is 13 residues.